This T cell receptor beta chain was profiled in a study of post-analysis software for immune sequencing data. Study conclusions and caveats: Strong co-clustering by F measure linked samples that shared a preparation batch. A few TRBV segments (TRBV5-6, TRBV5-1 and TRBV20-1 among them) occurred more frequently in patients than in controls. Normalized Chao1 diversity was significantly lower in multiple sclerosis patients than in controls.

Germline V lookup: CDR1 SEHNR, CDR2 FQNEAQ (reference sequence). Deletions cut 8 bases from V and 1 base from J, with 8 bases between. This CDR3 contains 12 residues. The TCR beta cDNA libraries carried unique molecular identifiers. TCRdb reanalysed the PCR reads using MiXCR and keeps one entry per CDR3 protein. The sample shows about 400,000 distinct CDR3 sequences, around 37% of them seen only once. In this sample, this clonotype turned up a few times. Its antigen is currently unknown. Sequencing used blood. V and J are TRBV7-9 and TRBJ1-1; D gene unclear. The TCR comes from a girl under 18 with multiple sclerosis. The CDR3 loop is CASRHSNTEAFF. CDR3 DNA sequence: TGTGCCAGCCGACACTCGAACACTGAAGCTTTCTTT.